These T cell receptor beta chains were read from a single sample in a study of Ad26.COV2.S vaccination and SARS-CoV-2 variants. TCRdb's copy holds only in-frame clones and misses some; the assay was immunoSEQ multiplex PCR. The table has about 390,000 clones, over 80% seen once. Sequencing was performed on peripheral blood, taken in a trial of Ad26.COV2.S vaccine versus placebo. The receptors stem from a person between 18 and 60 years old who received the Ad26.COV2.S COVID-19 vaccine or a placebo. CDR3s include the opening cysteine and the closing phenylalanine or tryptophan. The D gene is left open where the match is weak. The listing skips clone size in some rows; elsewhere it reads once, few, many or a size class.

v_call	j_call	d_call	clone_size	cdr3_nt	cdr3_aa
TRBV5-5	TRBJ2-3	TRBD2	-	TGTGCCAGCAGCTTGACAGCCGCTAGCGGGAGCACAGATACGCAGTATTTT	CASSLTAASGSTDTQYF
TRBV9	TRBJ1-1	-	-	TGTGCCAGCAGTAAAAACGGGAACACTGAAGCTTTCTTT	CASSKNGNTEAFF
TRBV4-3	TRBJ2-7	-	-	TGCGCCAGCAGCCAAGATCAATCGGCGACCCCCTACGAGCAGTACTTC	CASSQDQSATPYEQYF
TRBV7-2	TRBJ1-3	-	-	TGTGCCAGCAGCTTAGTCGTTGTCCGCTCTGGAAACACCATATATTTT	CASSLVVVRSGNTIYF
TRBV7-8	TRBJ2-7	-	-	TGTGCCAGCAGCCAAAGGTGGGTCTACGAGCAGTACTTC	CASSQRWVYEQYF
TRBV6-4	TRBJ1-6	-	-	TGTGCCAGCAGTGACTCAGGGAGAAATTCACCCCTCCACTTT	CASSDSGRNSPLHF
TRBV18	TRBJ1-1	TRBD1	-	TGTGCCAGCTCACCAGGACAGGGCTCTTTCTTT	CASSPGQGSFF
TRBV5-1	TRBJ2-3	-	-	TGCGCCAGCAGCTTGGTTTATTCCCGCACAGATACGCAGTATTTT	CASSLVYSRTDTQYF
TRBV13	TRBJ2-2	-	once	TGTGCCAGCAGCCCATCCCTATCGCTCTCAGGGGAGGACACCGGGGAGCTGTTTTTT	CASSPSLSLSGEDTGELFF
TRBV28	TRBJ2-1	TRBD2	-	TGTGCCAGCAGCCCCACCGGGGGGCGGGGGGTCTACTACAATGAGCAGTTCTTC	CASSPTGGRGVYYNEQFF
TRBV7-9	TRBJ2-1	TRBD1	-	TGTGCCAGCAGCCCGGACAGGCCCACCTACAATGAGCAGTTCTTC	CASSPDRPTYNEQFF
TRBV6-5	TRBJ1-6	-	-	TGTGCCAGCAGTTCGACACTAGCATCCTATAATTCACCCCTCCACTTT	CASSSTLASYNSPLHF
TRBV4-3	TRBJ1-3	-	once	TGCGCCAGCAGCCAAGATGTGGGGACGAGCTCTGGAAACACCATATATTTT	CASSQDVGTSSGNTIYF
TRBV28	TRBJ1-5	-	once	TGTGCCAGCAGCACGGGACCAGGCAGGAGCAATCAGCCCCAGCATTTT	CASSTGPGRSNQPQHF
TRBV18	TRBJ2-3	TRBD2	-	TGTGCCAGCTCACCGACGGGACTAGCGGGGGTAGTAGATACGCAGTATTTT	CASSPTGLAGVVDTQYF
TRBV18	TRBJ1-4	-	-	TGTGCCAGCTCAATCCCGGGCCCCTCGGGTGAAAAACTGTTTTTT	CASSIPGPSGEKLFF
TRBV12-3/TRBV12-4	TRBJ2-3	-	-	TGTGCCAGCAGATACGGGGGCACAGATACGCAGTATTTT	CASRYGGTDTQYF
TRBV2	TRBJ2-7	TRBD1	-	TGTGCCAGCAGTGATCCGGGACAGGGGGCCTACGAGCAGTACTTC	CASSDPGQGAYEQYF
TRBV27	TRBJ2-5	-	-	TGTGCCAGCAGTTTAACGACAGCTCAAGAGACCCAGTACTTC	CASSLTTAQETQYF
TRBV7-8	TRBJ2-3	TRBD1	-	TGTGCCAGCAGCCAGGGGGCAGGAGGTCGACCATACACAGATACGCAGTATTTT	CASSQGAGGRPYTDTQYF
TRBV28	TRBJ1-2	-	-	TGTGCCAGCAGTTTGTCGGGGACTCCCTATGGCTACACCTTC	CASSLSGTPYGYTF
TRBV30	TRBJ2-5	-	-	TGTGCCTGGAGCGTCCAAGAGACCCAGTACTTC	CAWSVQETQYF
TRBV7-9	TRBJ2-1	TRBD2	-	TGTGCCAGCAGCCCCAGGGGCGGGGGGATTACAAGTGAGCAGTTCTTC	CASSPRGGGITSEQFF
TRBV4-1	TRBJ2-7	-	-	TGCGCCAGCAGCCAAGATATCAATTACAGAACCTACGAGCAGTACTTC	CASSQDINYRTYEQYF
TRBV11-2	TRBJ1-1	-	-	TGTGCCAGCAGCTTAGTGGCGGGTAACACTGAAGCTTTCTTT	CASSLVAGNTEAFF
TRBV2	TRBJ2-7	-	-	TGTGCCAGCCGCCCGGCTTCCGGGCCCGAGCAGTACTTC	CASRPASGPEQYF
TRBV5-8	TRBJ2-7	-	-	TGTGCCAGCAGCCCTCGGGTAGACTACGAGCAGTACTTC	CASSPRVDYEQYF
TRBV2	TRBJ1-5	-	few	TGTGCCAGCAGTGATGAGGGGAAAGGGAATCAGCCCCAGCATTTT	CASSDEGKGNQPQHF
TRBV5-6	TRBJ2-5	-	-	TGTGCCAGCAGCTTGGTGGTTGGAGGGAGAGAAGAGACCCAGTACTTC	CASSLVVGGREETQYF
TRBV11-2	TRBJ2-7	TRBD2	-	TGTGCCAGCAGCTCTACACTAGCGAAGGACCCCTACGAGCAGTACTTC	CASSSTLAKDPYEQYF
TRBV27	TRBJ2-1	TRBD2	-	TGTGCCAGCAGTTACGGGACTAGCCTTAATGAGCAGTTCTTC	CASSYGTSLNEQFF
TRBV4-3	TRBJ1-4	-	-	TGCGCCAGCAGCCAAGGGCAGGGGCTGGAAAAACTGTTTTTT	CASSQGQGLEKLFF
TRBV6-5	TRBJ1-1	TRBD1	-	TGTGCCAGCAGTTACCTTGGCAGGGGGCTGGGCACTGAAGCTTTCTTT	CASSYLGRGLGTEAFF
TRBV19	TRBJ1-5	-	once	TGTGCCAGTAGTATGGGAAGGCAGCCCCAGCATTTT	CASSMGRQPQHF
TRBV28	TRBJ2-3	-	-	TGTGCCAGCAGTCAAACAGGAATTCTAAGCACAGATACGCAGTATTTT	CASSQTGILSTDTQYF
TRBV6-5	TRBJ1-6	-	-	TGTGCCAGCAGTTCCTACAGGGTTGAGGTTTCACCCCTCCACTTT	CASSSYRVEVSPLHF